The 21 T cell receptor beta chains below come from one sample, sequenced in a study of T cells in women clearing cervical HPV infection. The data were produced by immunoSEQ multiplex PCR, yet TCRdb's version contains in-frame clones alone and is incomplete. This table holds some 39,000 clones. Sequenced: blood buffy coat. These receptors were collected from a woman between 18 and 70 years old with a cervical HPV16 infection that either progressed to CIN3+ or cleared (not recorded which).

CDR3 bases read: TGTGCCAGCGAGGGGATTTCCTACGAG. This gives the protein CASEGISYE. The CDR3 in full is CASEGISYEQYF. This chain connects TRBV28 to TRBJ2-7; the D call may be TRBD1 or TRBD2 (5 bases each). The read ends 3 residues early relative to the CDR3; the germline J gene fills the gap. V gave up 8 bases and J gave up 1 base, with 9 bases separating them. Germline CDR1 reads MDHEN; CDR2 reads SYDVKM. This CDR3 spans 12 amino acids.

In regard to this clone: The CDR3 end is not reached by the read, which stops 3 residues before it; the germline J gene fills it in. This rearrangement joins TRBV12-3 or TRBV12-4 to TRBJ2-1; 7 bases are shared with TRBD1. V trimming: 11 bases; J trimming: 3 bases; junction bases outside the gene matches: 7. CDR3 length equals 13 residues. The covered CDR3 bases are TGTGCCGCCGGGACAGAGATCTACAATGAG. It is translated as CAAGTEIYNE. The CDR3 as a whole reads CAAGTEIYNEQFF.

In the case of this clone: Read coverage stops 3 residues before the CDR3 terminus; the germline J gene supplies the remainder. The chain joins TRBV20-1 to TRBJ2-1; D unresolved. Germline values: CDR1 DFQATT, CDR2 SNEGSKA (reference sequence). Between the trimmed V and J ends, which lost 3 bases and 7 bases, there was a span of 7 bases. The CDR3 is made up of 11 amino acids. This CDR3 reads CSASNRNEQFF. The part of the CDR3 DNA that was read is TGCAGTGCTAGTAACCGGAATGAG.

The CDR3 here is CASSRDRDSYNEQFF. The sequenced part of the CDR3 DNA is TGTGCCAGCTCACGGGACAGGGACTCTTACAATGAG. The chain combines TRBV18 with TRBJ2-1, with 9 nucleotides matching TRBD1. Sequencing ends 3 residues short of the CDR3 end; the germline J gene provides the rest. Unmatched junction bases numbered 5, after V lost 4 bases and J lost 4 bases. Looked up from germline, CDR1 is KGHSH and CDR2 is LQKENI. The CDR3 contains 15 residues. Complete variable domain (other parts from reference TRBV18 and TRBJ2-1): NAGVMQNPRHLVRRRGQEARLRCSPMKGHSHVYWYRQLPEEGLKFMVYLQKENIIDESGMPKERFSAEFPKEGPSILRIQQVVRGDSAAYFCASSRDRDSYNEQFFGPGTRLTVL.

With regard to this clone: The observed sequence ends 3 residues before the CDR3 terminus, with the missing tail filled in from the germline J gene. This chain connects TRBV19 to TRBJ2-3; D unclear. This CDR3 is 14 amino acids long. The germline V and J ends were trimmed by 3 bases and 3 bases, with 10 bases remaining between them. CDR1 and CDR2 from the germline V gene are LNHDA and SQIVND (reference sequence). CDR3 amino acids: CASSISPTTDTQYF. CDR3 bases read: TGTGCCAGTAGTATCTCTCCAACTACAGATACG.

Remarks on this clone: From the germline J gene comes the end of the CDR3, since the read stops 3 residues before it. This rearrangement joins TRBV7-2 to TRBJ2-7; TRBD2 might be the D (5 bases). This CDR3 has 12 residues. Trimming cost V 5 bases and J 3 bases, with 8 bases left between them. From germline, CDR1 is SGHTA and CDR2 FQGNSA. This chain's CDR3 is CASSHDYYEQYF. The part of the CDR3 DNA that was read is TGTGCCAGCAGCCACGACTACTACGAG.

With respect to this clone: The CDR3 end lies 3 residues beyond the end of the read and is filled in from the germline J gene. V gene TRBV7-8 combines with J gene TRBJ2-7; D is possibly TRBD1 (6 bases). Germline V gene sequence: CDR1 SGHVS, CDR2 FQNEAQ. V was trimmed by 7 bases and J by 3 bases, leaving 13 bases between them. CDR3 length equals 13 residues. Partial CDR3 DNA: TGTGCCAGCACCCAGGGGACGAACTACGAG. Translated: CASTQGTNYE. The entire CDR3 sequence reads CASTQGTNYEQYF.

A note on this clone: Sequencing ends 3 residues short of the CDR3 end; the germline J gene provides the rest. The V and J genes are TRBV20-1 and TRBJ2-1, with D tentatively TRBD1 or TRBD2 (5 bases each). CDR3 length: 17 residues. Germline values: CDR1 DFQATT, CDR2 SNEGSKA (reference sequence). V was clipped by 0 bases and J by 7 bases, with 22 bases between them. The CDR3 DNA, read in part, is TGCAGTGCTAGAGACTCGGCTCGTCAGTTGAGGGGAAATGAG. Residues: CSARDSARQLRGNE. The whole CDR3 sequence reads CSARDSARQLRGNEQFF.

The CDR3: CARSETGTSGRDEQFF. The CDR3 bases that were read are TGTGCCAGAAGCGAGACCGGGACTAGCGGGAGAGATGAG. The chain has TRBV5-3 and TRBJ2-1; 14 nucleotides agree with TRBD2. From the germline J gene comes the end of the CDR3, since the read stops 3 residues before it. TRBV5-3 is classed as an ORF, of uncertain function. The V gene end was trimmed by 4 bases and the J gene end by 8 bases; junction bases not matched to a gene: 8. The CDR3 is 16 residues long.

In the case of this clone: The read terminates 3 residues ahead of where the CDR3 ends, so the germline J gene completes it. This chain uses TRBV5-4 with TRBJ1-2; D perhaps matches TRBD1 (5 bases). Germline V gene data show CDR1 as SGHNT and CDR2 as YYREEE (reference sequence). The CDR3 spans 13 residues. CDR3 bases read: TGTGCCAGCAGCCCCACGGGCGGGGCGGGC. Translated, it gives CASSPTGGAG. In full, the CDR3 reads CASSPTGGAGYTF.

On this clone: The read terminates 3 residues ahead of where the CDR3 ends, so the germline J gene completes it. The chain employs TRBV19 and TRBJ1-6; 7 bases fit TRBD1. V shed 6 bases and J 9 bases; nucleotides not matched to a gene: 8. From germline, CDR1 is LNHDA and CDR2 SQIVND (reference sequence). The CDR3 covers 14 residues. The CDR3 protein is CASRARQGISPLHF. The part of the CDR3 DNA that was read is TGTGCCAGTAGAGCACGACAGGGAATTTCACCC.

Worth noting for this clone: The read comes to an end 3 residues before the CDR3 does, leaving the germline J gene to fill in the end. The chain links TRBV28 to TRBJ1-2, with a possible D match to TRBD1 (6 bases). CDR3 length: 14 amino acids. Germline V gene lookup returns CDR1 MDHEN and CDR2 SYDVKM. V lost 6 bases to trimming and J lost 5 bases, with 16 bases between them. Incomplete CDR3 DNA: TGTGCCAGCAGCCGAGGACGGGGGGCTTATGGC. Encoded protein: CASSRGRGAYG. In full, the CDR3 is CASSRGRGAYGYTF.

Regarding this clone: The read finishes 3 residues shy of the CDR3 end, and the germline J gene is used to complete it. The V and J genes are TRBV6-4 and TRBJ2-2; 13 bases are a match to TRBD2. Germline assignment: CDR1 MRHNA and CDR2 SNTAGT. The V segment lost 6 bases and the J segment 7 bases; nucleotides outside the gene matches: 5. This CDR3 contains 15 residues. The CDR3 here is CASRTSGGAVGELFF. Partial CDR3 DNA: TGTGCCAGCAGAACTAGCGGGGGGGCCGTCGGGGAG.

Turning to this clone: Mismatch with germline at one junction end may stem from a read error. The read comes to an end 3 residues before the CDR3 does, leaving the germline J gene to fill in the end. This chain uses TRBV7-2 with TRBJ1-3; 7 positions agree with TRBD1. The CDR3 spans 15 residues. Germline V gene data show CDR1 as SGHTA and CDR2 as FQGNSA. The part of the CDR3 DNA that was read is TGTGCCAGCAGCTTATTAGGGACAGCAGGAAGCACC. This gives the protein CASSLLGTAGST. The CDR3 reads in full as CASSLLGTAGSTIYF. The entire variable domain, with the rest obtained from reference TRBV7-2 and TRBJ1-3, is as follows: GAGVSQSPSNKVTEKGKDVELRCDPISGHTALYWYRQSLGQGLEFLIYFQGNSAPDKSGLPSDRFSAERTGGSVSTLTIQRTQQEDSAVYLCASSLLGTAGSTIYFGEGSWLTVV.

A remark on this clone: The missing CDR3 end, 3 residues past where the read stops, is filled in from the germline J gene. The chain employs TRBV20-1 and TRBJ1-4, with TRBD1 identical over 11 bases. Germline CDR1 is DFQATT and CDR2 is SNEGSKA (reference sequence). CDR3 length: 15 residues. The trim removed 0 bases at V and 8 bases at J, leaving 5 bases unmatched. CDR3 sequence: CSARDWDRGVEKLFF. The covered CDR3 bases are TGCAGTGCTAGAGATTGGGACAGGGGGGTGGAAAAA.

Remarks on this clone: The read ends 3 residues before the CDR3 terminus; that terminus is restored from the germline J gene. V is TRBV6-2 or TRBV6-3 and J is TRBJ2-3, with D perhaps TRBD1 (5 bases). The germline V gene encodes CDR1 MNHEY and CDR2 SVGEGT. The V and J ends lost 7 bases and 4 bases respectively, with 15 bases between them. The CDR3 sequence is 14 residues long. The CDR3 spells CASTPAQGADTQYF. CDR3 DNA (partial): TGTGCCAGCACCCCCGCCCAGGGTGCAGATACG.

As concerns this clone: The junction shows a germline mismatch at one end, possibly a read error. The CDR3 here is CASSQVAGPGEKLFF. CDR3 bases read: TGCGCCAGCAGCCAAGTCGCGGGGCCGGGTGAAAAA. The J gene is TRBJ1-4, the V gene TRBV4-2; tentative D call: TRBD1 (5 bases). The read terminates 3 residues ahead of where the CDR3 ends, so the germline J gene completes it. CDR1 and CDR2 from the germline V gene are LGHNA and YNFKEQ. The CDR3 sequence is 15 residues long.

By frequency, this clone registers large. The CDR3 extends 3 residues past the end of the read, so its final part is completed from the germline J gene. The chain joins TRBV19 to TRBJ1-5, with a possible D match to TRBD1 (5 bases). With 3 bases removed from V and 0 bases from J, the gap between germline ends came to 9 bases. Per germline, CDR1 LNHDA and CDR2 SQIVND (reference sequence). CDR3 length: 15 amino acids. The CDR3 protein is CASSMYRGSNQPQHF. CDR3 DNA, as far as it was read: TGTGCCAGTAGTATGTATAGGGGTAGCAATCAGCCC.

As for this clone: The CDR3 end lies 3 residues beyond the end of the read and is filled in from the germline J gene. The gene calls are TRBV19 and TRBJ2-6, with D possibly matching TRBD1 (5 bases). Germline V gives CDR1 LNHDA, CDR2 SQIVND (reference sequence). CDR3 length: 16 amino acids. V was clipped by 4 bases and J by 2 bases, with 12 bases between them. Incomplete CDR3 DNA: TGTGCCAGTAGTAGTGCCAGGGTCACTGGGGCCAACGTC. This sequence encodes CASSSARVTGANV. From start to end, the CDR3 is CASSSARVTGANVLTF.

Remarks on this clone: The read gets to within 3 residues of the CDR3 end, and the germline J gene fills in the rest. The rearrangement joins TRBV10-3 to TRBJ1-2, with TRBD1 as a possible D gene (6 bases). Germline CDR1 and CDR2: ENHRY and SYGVKD. The CDR3 has 14 residues. The sequenced part of the CDR3 DNA is TGTGCCATCACTACAACAGGGATCGGGCGAGGC. As protein: CAITTTGIGRG. In full, the CDR3 reads CAITTTGIGRGYTF.

As concerns this clone: The read finishes 3 residues shy of the CDR3 end, and the germline J gene is used to complete it. The chain carries TRBV7-2 and TRBJ2-7; weak D call: TRBD1 (6 bases). There are 14 residues in the CDR3. Germline-derived CDR1 and CDR2 are SGHTA and FQGNSA. Between the trimmed V and J ends, which lost 6 bases and 3 bases, there was a span of 15 bases. Incomplete CDR3 DNA: TGTGCCAGCAGAATCCTTGGACAGAACTACGAG. This gives the protein CASRILGQNYE. The CDR3 reads in full as CASRILGQNYEQYF.